The 21 T cell receptor beta chains given below trace back to one sample, sequenced in a study of monozygotic twins with inflammatory bowel disease. TCRdb re-called the 5' RACE reads and gives one entry per CDR3 protein, without DNA. This sample contains nearly 450,000 distinct CDR3 sequences. Sequenced input: blood. The origin of the receptors is a human donor with ulcerative colitis or Crohn's disease, or a healthy co-twin of an affected twin (not recorded which).

This chain links TRBV7-2 with TRBJ2-5; TCRdb names TRBD2, which stays unverified in the absence of DNA. This CDR3 is built from 15 residues. Germline lookup yields CDR1 SGHTA and CDR2 FQGNSA. The chain's CDR3 is CASSLLAGLRETQYF.

V usage is TRBV20-1 and J usage is TRBJ2-7; TCRdb's D call of TRBD2 is untestable without DNA. The CDR3 consists of 13 residues. Germline V gives CDR1 DFQATT, CDR2 SNEGSKA (reference sequence). CDR3: CSASPSGSYEQYF.

J is TRBJ2-4 and V is TRBV5-4; TCRdb gives TRBD1 as the D gene, but with no DNA this cannot be confirmed. This CDR3 region has 13 residues. Germline V gene data show CDR1 as SGHNT and CDR2 as YYREEE (reference sequence). CDR3 residues: CASSFAGENIQYF. The variable domain in full, completed from reference TRBV5-4 and TRBJ2-4, reads ETGVTQSPTHLIKTRGQQVTLRCSSQSGHNTVSWYQQALGQGPQFIFQYYREEENGRGNFPPRFSGLQFPNYSSELNVNALELDDSALYLCASSFAGENIQYFGAGTRLSVL.

The chain is built from TRBV5-6 and TRBJ1-1; TCRdb's D call, TRBD1, is unchecked because there is no DNA. This CDR3 is built from 12 residues. Germline CDR1 is SGHDT and CDR2 is YYEEEE. The CDR3 loop reads CASNSPGTEAFF.

The chain recombines TRBV5-1 with TRBJ1-6; TCRdb picks TRBD1, but there is no DNA to check that call. This CDR3 has 14 amino acids. Germline V CDR1 and CDR2: SGHRS, YFSETQ. The CDR3 reads CASSSDRNNSPLHF. Full variable domain (outside the CDR3, taken from reference TRBV5-1 and TRBJ1-6): KAGVTQTPRYLIKTRGQQVTLSCSPISGHRSVSWYQQTPGQGLQFLFEYFSETQRNKGNFPGRFSGRQFSNSRSEMNVSTLELGDSALYLCASSSDRNNSPLHFGNGTRLTVT.

V and J are TRBV15 and TRBJ1-2; TCRdb lists TRBD1, though no DNA is available to test this call. This CDR3 is built from 16 residues. Germline CDR1 is LNHNV and CDR2 is YYDKDF (reference sequence). CDR3 region: CATSEGTGEGNYGYTF.

This rearrangement joins TRBV20-1 to TRBJ2-4; no DNA is available, so the TRBD1 call from TCRdb remains unchecked. Germline V gene data show CDR1 as DFQATT and CDR2 as SNEGSKA (reference sequence). The CDR3 runs to 18 residues. CDR3 in amino acids: CSARGGAGQGSAKNIQYF.

CDR3 amino acids: CASTRGQGTTNEKLFF. The chain employs TRBV12-3 or TRBV12-4 and TRBJ1-4; TCRdb names TRBD1, which stays unverified in the absence of DNA. The CDR3 loop spans 16 amino acids.

The chain carries TRBV20-1 and TRBJ1-4. The CDR3 spans 15 residues. Germline values: CDR1 DFQATT, CDR2 SNEGSKA (reference sequence). The CDR3 loop is CSASSSDSTNEKLFF.

The gene calls are TRBV5-6 and TRBJ2-3; no DNA is available, so the TRBD2 call from TCRdb remains unchecked. Per germline, CDR1 SGHDT and CDR2 YYEEEE. CDR3 length equals 18 residues. The CDR3 loop is CASSLAAGVRQGTDTQYF.

This rearrangement joins TRBV7-9 to TRBJ2-7; TCRdb proposes TRBD1, but this gene call is untestable without DNA. This CDR3 has 14 residues. Germline CDR1 reads SEHNR; CDR2 reads FQNEAQ (reference sequence). The CDR3 protein is CASSLGQGFYEQYF.

The genes are TRBV5-1 and TRBJ1-3; as DNA is missing, the TRBD1 call by TCRdb cannot be tested. CDR3 size: 16 residues. CDR1 SGHRS and CDR2 YFSETQ come from the germline V gene. The chain's CDR3 is CASTWTSLLSGNTIYF.

The chain links TRBV18 to TRBJ1-2; the TCRdb D gene call, TRBD1, has no DNA to confirm it. This CDR3 has 15 amino acids. The germline V gene encodes CDR1 KGHSH and CDR2 LQKENI. The CDR3 loop is CASSPGQALVYGYTF. The variable domain in full, with the rest retrieved from reference TRBV18 and TRBJ1-2, is NAGVMQNPRHLVRRRGQEARLRCSPMKGHSHVYWYRQLPEEGLKFMVYLQKENIIDESGMPKERFSAEFPKEGPSILRIQQVVRGDSAAYFCASSPGQALVYGYTFGSGTRLTVV.

The chain uses TRBV5-6 and TRBJ2-5; there is no DNA to check the TCRdb D call of TRBD1. Germline V CDR1 and CDR2: SGHDT, YYEEEE. The CDR3 is 15 residues long. CDR3 protein: CASSPSRGWGETQYF.

The chain joins TRBV6-5 to TRBJ2-7; the D call from TCRdb, TRBD2, cannot be confirmed without DNA. There are 13 residues in the CDR3. Germline CDR1 is MNHEY and CDR2 is SVGAGI. The CDR3 loop is CASRAGGSYEQYF.

This chain uses TRBV12-3 or TRBV12-4 with TRBJ1-6; TCRdb's D call, TRBD1, is unchecked because there is no DNA. The CDR3 has 14 residues. This chain's CDR3 is CASSSWDRNSPLHF.

This chain links TRBV7-8 with TRBJ2-7; there is no DNA to check the TCRdb D call of TRBD2. The CDR3 loop spans 12 amino acids. The V gene's germline CDR1 is SGHVS and CDR2 FQNEAQ. The CDR3 sequence: CASSSTSDEQYF.

The chain recombines TRBV19 with TRBJ2-1; TCRdb names TRBD1, which stays unverified in the absence of DNA. The CDR3 has 14 residues. Germline V gene lookup returns CDR1 LNHDA and CDR2 SQIVND (reference sequence). The CDR3 sequence: CASSGLGAMEEQFF. Drawing the rest from reference TRBV19 and TRBJ2-1, the complete variable domain is DGGITQSPKYLFRKEGQNVTLSCEQNLNHDAMYWYRQDPGQGLRLIYYSQIVNDFQKGDIAEGYSVSREKKESFPLTVTSAQKNPTAFYLCASSGLGAMEEQFFGPGTRLTVL.

The J gene is TRBJ2-5, the V gene TRBV5-1; the TCRdb call, TRBD2, lacks DNA for checking. CDR3 length: 14 residues. The V gene's germline CDR1 is SGHRS and CDR2 YFSETQ. CDR3: CASSPRESSETQYF.

The chain is built from TRBV28 and TRBJ1-1. Germline V CDR1 and CDR2: MDHEN, SYDVKM. This CDR3 has 14 residues. The CDR3 region is CASSKKGRYTEAFF.

The V and J genes are TRBV7-6 and TRBJ2-7; the D call from TCRdb, TRBD1, cannot be confirmed without DNA. The germline V gene has CDR1 SGHVS and CDR2 FNYEAQ. The CDR3 contains 14 residues. The CDR3 loop reads CASSEQATGMEQYF.